A single sample is the source of the 21 T cell receptor beta chains below, sequenced in a study of T cell repertoires in cytomegalovirus infection. Using its own MiXCR run on the reads, TCRdb lists one record per CDR3 protein. This sample has approximately 250,000 distinct CDR3 sequences, with 9% to 15% found just once. The specimen was PBMCs. The source of these receptors is a human donor in good health (CMV status not recorded). Some clones in this sample may be carry-over from other donors' samples.

This rearrangement joins TRBV2 to TRBJ2-1; TRBD1 is a possible D gene (6 bases). The V and J ends lost 0 bases and 5 bases respectively, with 11 bases between them. The CDR3 contains 15 residues. Germline V gene sequence: CDR1 SNHLY, CDR2 FYNNEI. The CDR3 DNA sequence: TGTGCCAGCAGTGAAGCGGGGGCCCGCCACAATGAGCAGTTCTTC. Its protein is CASSEAGARHNEQFF.

This clonotype was observed many times. The V gene is TRBV7-2, the J gene TRBJ2-6, with D perhaps matching TRBD2 (6 bases). CDR3 size: 15 residues. CDR1 and CDR2 from the germline V gene are SGHTA and FQGNSA. Trimming left V 1 base short and J 2 bases short, with 6 bases between. The CDR3 is CASSLGGAGANVLTF. Here the CDR3 DNA reads TGTGCCAGCAGCTTAGGGGGGGCTGGGGCCAACGTCCTGACTTTC. The full variable domain, its missing parts supplied by reference TRBV7-2 and TRBJ2-6, is GAGVSQSPSNKVTEKGKDVELRCDPISGHTALYWYRQSLGQGLEFLIYFQGNSAPDKSGLPSDRFSAERTGGSVSTLTIQRTQQEDSAVYLCASSLGGAGANVLTFGAGSRLTVL.

This clonotype showed up many times. This chain joins TRBV7-8 and TRBJ1-1; a weak D match, TRBD1 (5 bases). The CDR3 totals 13 residues. CDR1 and CDR2 from the germline V gene are SGHVS and FQNEAQ. Trimming removed 5 bases at V and 11 bases at J, with 18 bases between. CDR3 region: CASSPGARANAFF. The CDR3 DNA follows: TGTGCCAGCAGCCCCGGGGCTCGGGCAAATGCTTTCTTT.

This chain links TRBV6-2 or TRBV6-3 with TRBJ1-2; D is unresolved. The V gene lost 6 bases and the J gene lost 7 bases, with 12 bases spanning the gap. CDR1 is MNHEY, CDR2 SVGEGT, per germline. The CDR3 contains 12 residues. The CDR3 region has the DNA TGTGCCAGCAGCAAGAGGTTGGTTGGCTACACCTTC. The encoded protein is CASSKRLVGYTF.

This clonotype was seen many times. CDR3: CASSVGSPTVGAAQYF. The CDR3 nucleotides are TGTGCCAGCAGTGTCGGATCGCCGACGGTGGGTGCGGCCCAGTACTTC. The chain joins TRBV28 to TRBJ2-5, with unresolved D. Germline values: CDR1 MDHEN, CDR2 SYDVKM. Trimming took 5 bases from V and 9 from J, leaving 25 bases between them. This CDR3 has 16 amino acids.

This chain joins TRBV6-1 and TRBJ1-6; D perhaps matches TRBD1 (6 bases). V gave up 6 bases and J gave up 6 bases, with 18 bases separating them. The length of the CDR3 is 16 residues. Per the germline V gene, CDR1 is MNHNS and CDR2 is SASEGT. The CDR3 region is CASSPQVIRGNSPLHF. Written as DNA, the CDR3 is TGTGCCAGCAGCCCCCAAGTAATCAGGGGTAATTCACCCCTCCACTTT.

As concerns this clonotype: A much larger clone lies one base from this, so it may be a read error. The gene calls are TRBV19 and TRBJ1-5; possible D gene TRBD1, 5 bases. The CDR3 is 17 amino acids. V lost 5 bases and J 1 base, leaving 18 bases between the germline ends. Germline V gene data show CDR1 as LNHDA and CDR2 as SQIVND (reference sequence). The CDR3 bases are TGTGCCAGTAGTTCGGACCGACGGACATGGAGCAATCAGCCCCAGCATTTT. Amino acids: CASSSDRRTWSNQPQHF.

This clonotype was detected ten times or more. The CDR3 region has the DNA TGTGCCAGCAGTCCGACAGGGACTGTTCGGGAGCAGTACTTC. Translated, it gives CASSPTGTVREQYF. V usage is TRBV12-3 or TRBV12-4 and J usage is TRBJ2-7; weak D call: TRBD1 (7 bases). The CDR3 length is 14 residues. The V end lost 5 bases, the J end lost 7 bases, and 18 bases lay between the germline ends.

The chain is built from TRBV7-2 and TRBJ2-1; TRBD2 might be the D (6 bases). Trimming pared 8 bases from V and 12 bases from J, leaving 20 bases between. CDR1 and CDR2 (germline): SGHTA, FQGNSA. The CDR3 contains 13 residues. The CDR3 protein is CASAQMRERPQFF. The DNA for the CDR3 is TGTGCCAGCGCGCAAATGCGGGAACGGCCGCAGTTCTTC.

V is TRBV28 and J is TRBJ1-1; a weak D match, TRBD1 (6 bases). Trimming removed 7 bases at V and 2 bases at J, with 14 bases between. Germline lookup yields CDR1 MDHEN and CDR2 SYDVKM. The CDR3 is made up of 14 amino acids. The CDR3 DNA sequence: TGTGCCAGCATACCGGGGGCGCGAAACACTGAAGCTTTCTTT. Translation: CASIPGARNTEAFF.

The chain has TRBV18 and TRBJ2-2; D remains ambiguous. The germline gives CDR1 KGHSH, CDR2 LQKENI. This CDR3 spans 14 amino acids. V lost 1 base, J lost 6 bases, and 9 bases lay in between. CDR3 nucleotides: TGTGCCAGCTCACCACGTCCGGAAGCCGGGGAGCTGTTTTTT. Residues: CASSPRPEAGELFF.

J is TRBJ2-1 and V is TRBV19; 9 nucleotides line up with TRBD2. Germline assignment: CDR1 LNHDA and CDR2 SQIVND (reference sequence). The ends lost 5 bases at V and 8 bases at J; junction bases unmatched: 16. The CDR3 is made up of 17 amino acids. The CDR3 region has the DNA TGTGCCAGTAGTGCCCCCTTTGGCGGGGGGGCCGAAGATGAGCAGTTCTTC. Amino acids: CASSAPFGGGAEDEQFF. Looking up the rest from reference TRBV19 and TRBJ2-1 gives the full variable domain: DGGITQSPKYLFRKEGQNVTLSCEQNLNHDAMYWYRQDPGQGLRLIYYSQIVNDFQKGDIAEGYSVSREKKESFPLTVTSAQKNPTAFYLCASSAPFGGGAEDEQFFGPGTRLTVL.

This clonotype was counted between two and nine times. The chain recombines TRBV20-1 with TRBJ2-1; 7 bases match TRBD2. The CDR3 is 14 amino acids. After removal of 5 bases from V and 4 bases from J, the junction contained 8 bases not matched to a gene. Germline assignment: CDR1 DFQATT and CDR2 SNEGSKA (reference sequence). The CDR3 here is CSAPPGGGYNEQFF. DNA of the CDR3: TGCAGTGCTCCTCCTGGCGGGGGTTACAATGAGCAGTTCTTC.

This clonotype was observed many times. The chain uses TRBV2 and TRBJ1-1; the match to TRBD1 covers 8 bases. CDR3 length equals 14 residues. After removal of 7 bases from V and 4 bases from J, the junction contained 8 bases not matched to a gene. Germline CDR1 and CDR2: SNHLY and FYNNEI. The CDR3 DNA is TGTGCCAGCATTTTGACAGGGGCCTCCACTGAAGCTTTCTTT. It encodes CASILTGASTEAFF.

This clonotype was seen many times. This chain's CDR3 is CASGLAGTTEAFF. DNA of the CDR3: TGTGCTAGTGGTTTGGCCGGGACGACAGAAGCTTTCTTT. V usage is TRBV12-5 and J usage is TRBJ1-1; weak D call: TRBD1 (5 bases). Germline assignment: CDR1 LGHNT and CDR2 FRNRAP. The CDR3 contains 13 residues. With 1 base removed from V and 8 bases from J, the gap between germline ends came to 11 bases.

This clonotype was seen only a few times. The V gene is TRBV4-3, the J gene TRBJ2-3, with 8 bases fitting TRBD2. The CDR3 sequence is 16 residues long. The trim removed 0 bases at V and 4 bases at J, leaving 6 bases unmatched. CDR1 LGHNA and CDR2 YSLEER come from the germline V gene. The CDR3 DNA reads as TGCGCCAGCAGCCAAGATGACAAGCGGGGGTCAGATACGCAGTATTTT. Translated: CASSQDDKRGSDTQYF.

V usage is TRBV20-1 and J usage is TRBJ1-2; the match to TRBD1 covers 8 bases. V was clipped by 5 bases and J by 3 bases; unmatched bases: 5. This CDR3 contains 13 residues. The germline V gene encodes CDR1 DFQATT and CDR2 SNEGSKA (reference sequence). CDR3 nucleotide sequence: TGCAGTGCTCAGGGGGCGCAAGACTATGGCTACACCTTC. Translating it yields CSAQGAQDYGYTF.

This clonotype was recorded a few times. Here the CDR3 DNA reads TGTGCCAGCAGCTTACTTGGAAACACCATATATTTT. Protein: CASSLLGNTIYF. V is TRBV11-2 and J is TRBJ1-3; D ambiguous. The CDR3 is made up of 12 amino acids. Germline V lookup: CDR1 SGHAT, CDR2 FQNNGV. Deletions cut 2 bases from V and 3 bases from J, with 2 bases between. Full variable domain (rest looked up from reference TRBV11-2 and TRBJ1-3): EAGVAQSPRYKIIEKRQSVAFWCNPISGHATLYWYQQILGQGPKLLIQFQNNGVVDDSQLPKDRFSAERLKGVDSTLKIQPAKLEDSAVYLCASSLLGNTIYFGEGSWLTVV.

In this sample, this clonotype turned up a few times. At one boundary the junction diverges from the germline segment, which might be a read error. CDR3 amino acids: CASSGGGMVGLGFHF. CDR3 DNA sequence: TGTGCCAGCAGCGGTGGGGGGATGGTCGGGCTTGGATTCCACTTC. This chain connects TRBV5-6 to TRBJ2-7; D is possibly TRBD2 (6 bases). The length of the CDR3 is 15 residues. Germline lookup yields CDR1 SGHDT and CDR2 YYEEEE.

Details on this clonotype: The conserved phenylalanine or tryptophan is not found at the CDR3 terminus, so this likely reflects a read error. The J gene is TRBJ2-7, the V gene TRBV28; D might be TRBD1 (6 bases). Per the germline V gene, CDR1 is MDHEN and CDR2 is SYDVKM. This CDR3 region has 15 residues. With 10 bases removed from V and 0 bases from J, the gap between germline ends came to 19 bases. CDR3 sequence: CATQDSSESSYEQYL. Here the CDR3 DNA reads TGTGCCACCCAGGACAGCTCCGAGAGCTCCTACGAGCAGTACCTC.

This chain joins TRBV20-1 and TRBJ2-7; D gene unclear. Trimming took 3 bases from V and 1 from J, leaving 16 bases between them. The germline V gene has CDR1 DFQATT and CDR2 SNEGSKA (reference sequence). The CDR3 length is 15 residues. CDR3 DNA: TGCAGTGCTAGGGCGGTAGGGCTTCGTTCCTACGAGCAGTACTTC. This sequence encodes CSARAVGLRSYEQYF.